The present entry profiles one TCR beta chain with its context. The antigen remains unidentified. PBMCs, at least 7 million per sample, were isolated. This sample is drawn from a study of blood T cells in healthy people across ages. Turning to the study itself: Template switching captured about one barcoded beta molecule per two T cells. Study observations and caveats: Older age went with lower TCR beta diversity per million T cells, in a roughly linear way.

PCR was performed a second time for about 7 to 11 cycles using a sample-barcoded 5' primer and a J-beta primer mix. A template-switch adaptor that had 12 random nucleotides put a tag on each cDNA molecule. Each CDR3 protein is one row after TCRdb ran MiXCR on the 5' RACE reads. The sample yields fewer than 2,000,000 distinct CDR3 sequences, 34% seen once. Trimming cost V 3 bases and J 6 bases, with 21 bases left between them. Germline values: CDR1 MGHRA, CDR2 YSYEKL. This CDR3 is 16 amino acids long. Sequencing was carried out using blood. This TCR was recovered from a woman in her twenties or thirties in good health. The chain uses TRBV4-1 and TRBJ2-7; D call uncertain. CDR3 coding DNA: TGCGCCAGCAGCCAGGAACGATGGGCTCCTCAATCCGAGCAGTACTTC. This gives the protein CASSQERWAPQSEQYF.